The source of this T cell receptor (beta chain) is a study of cytomegalovirus exposure and HLA in healthy donors. A note on this clone: What it recognizes is unknown.

General study results and limits: CMV serostatus was the sole immune exposure data available.

Trimming pared 3 bases from V and 0 bases from J, leaving 12 bases between. The CDR3 runs to 16 residues. CDR1 MNHNS and CDR2 SASEGT come from the germline V gene. Researchers ran the PCR with 60 Vbeta and 13 Jbeta primers. Assay: immunoSEQ multiplex PCR; the TCRdb copy retains only in-frame clones and omits some. Of 130,000 or so clones listed, 66% are singletons. Sequenced: PBMCs. The TCR was taken from an older woman in good health and CMV-seronegative. The rearrangement links TRBV6-1 to TRBJ1-3; D is unresolved. CDR3 residues: CASSERTAFSGNTIYF. CDR3 nucleotide sequence: TGTGCCAGCAGTGAGAGAACTGCTTTCTCTGGAAACACCATATATTTT.